The clone carrying this T cell receptor (beta chain) was observed at least ten times. The authors produced cDNA by 5'RACE using 10-nucleotide random UMIs. Over 200 million TCR-beta sequences (from 15-18 subjects) were yielded by each sequencing run. One entry per CDR3 protein results from TCRdb running MiXCR on the 5' RACE reads. The profile shows roughly 60,000 distinct CDR3 sequences, around a tenth of them singletons. The data were taken from a study of neurological immune-mediated disorders. Time point in this sample: longitudinal time-point 2. A blood bank in Maryland, USA, provided the volunteers who served as healthy controls. Stored at -80 C, 2 million PBMCs were the source of the unsorted libraries. CDR3 length equals 12 residues. Trimming took off 3 bases at V and 8 bases at J, with 8 bases between the two ends. CDR1 SGHTA and CDR2 FQGTGA come from the germline V gene.

Sequenced sample: PBMCs. The gene calls are TRBV7-3 and TRBJ2-1; D is unclear. This sequence originates from a man aged 25 to 45 in good health. CDR3 sequence reads: CASSFGGDEQFF. CDR3 nucleotides: TGTGCCAGCAGCTTTGGTGGGGATGAGCAGTTCTTC. Based on the CDR3 plus reference TRBV7-3 and TRBJ2-1, the full variable domain is GAGVSQTPSNKVTEKGKYVELRCDPISGHTALYWYRQSLGQGPEFLIYFQGTGAADDSGLPNDRFFAVRPEGSVSTLKIQRTERGDSAVYLCASSFGGDEQFFGPGTRLTVL.